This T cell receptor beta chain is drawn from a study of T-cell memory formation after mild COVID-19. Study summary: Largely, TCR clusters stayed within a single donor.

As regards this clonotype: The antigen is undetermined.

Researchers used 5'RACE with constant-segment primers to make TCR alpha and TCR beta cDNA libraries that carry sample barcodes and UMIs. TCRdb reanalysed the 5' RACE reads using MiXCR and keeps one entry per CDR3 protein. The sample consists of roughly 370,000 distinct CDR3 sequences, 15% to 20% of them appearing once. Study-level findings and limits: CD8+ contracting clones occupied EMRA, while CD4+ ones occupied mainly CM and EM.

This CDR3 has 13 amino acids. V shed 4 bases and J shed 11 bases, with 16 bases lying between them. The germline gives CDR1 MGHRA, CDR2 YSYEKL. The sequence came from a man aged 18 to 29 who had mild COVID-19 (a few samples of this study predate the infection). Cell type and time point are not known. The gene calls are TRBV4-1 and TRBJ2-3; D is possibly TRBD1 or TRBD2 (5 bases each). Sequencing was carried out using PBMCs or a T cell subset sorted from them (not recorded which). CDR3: CASSPSLGTWQYF. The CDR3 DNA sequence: TGCGCCAGCAGCCCAAGTCTTGGGACGTGGCAGTATTTT.